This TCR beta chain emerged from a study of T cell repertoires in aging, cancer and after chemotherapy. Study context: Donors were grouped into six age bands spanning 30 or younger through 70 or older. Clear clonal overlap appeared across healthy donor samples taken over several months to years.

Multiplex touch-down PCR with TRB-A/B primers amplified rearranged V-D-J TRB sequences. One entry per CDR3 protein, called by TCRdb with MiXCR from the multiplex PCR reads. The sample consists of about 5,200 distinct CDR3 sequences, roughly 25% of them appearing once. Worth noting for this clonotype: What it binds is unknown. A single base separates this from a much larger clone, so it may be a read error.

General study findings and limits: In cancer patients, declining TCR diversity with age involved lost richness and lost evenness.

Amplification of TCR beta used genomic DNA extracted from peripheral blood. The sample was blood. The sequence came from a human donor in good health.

The CDR3 nucleotides are TGTGCCAGCAGCTTGGCCCTTACAGGGAGAACAGATACGCAGTATTTT. It is translated as CASSLALTGRTDTQYF. The chain has TRBV5-6 and TRBJ2-3, with D perhaps TRBD1 (6 bases). The ends were cut back, 0 bases at V and 3 bases at J, with 14 bases in the middle. The CDR3 extends over 16 amino acids. Germline lookup yields CDR1 SGHDT and CDR2 YYEEEE.